The 21 T cell receptor beta chains reported below all come from one sample, sequenced in a study of T cell repertoires in cytomegalovirus infection. TCRdb ran MiXCR on the reads and lists one entry per CDR3 protein. Here the sample spans a few hundred thousand distinct CDR3 sequences, about a sixth being singletons. The sample taken for sequencing was PBMCs. The source is a human donor in good health (CMV status not recorded). Some clones in this sample may be carry-over from other donors' samples.

The chain joins TRBV7-9 to TRBJ1-2; D might be TRBD1 (5 bases). This CDR3 is 14 amino acids long. Germline CDR1 SEHNR, CDR2 FQNEAQ (reference sequence). Trimming took off 4 bases at V and 6 bases at J, with 15 bases between the two ends. The CDR3 bases are TGTGCCAGCAGCTCCAGGGTTAGGAGCAATGGCTACACCTTC. Amino acid sequence: CASSSRVRSNGYTF.

This clonotype was recorded many times. V gene TRBV12-3 or TRBV12-4 combines with J gene TRBJ2-5, with 7 bases fitting TRBD2. CDR3 length equals 16 residues. The V and J ends lost 5 bases and 1 base, in that order; junction bases with no gene match: 10. The CDR3 DNA reads as TGTGCCAGCAGTGGGAGGGCCGGGACCTCCCAAGAGACCCAGTACTTC. Its translation is CASSGRAGTSQETQYF.

The table lists this clonotype with a few counts. This chain links TRBV6-8 with TRBJ2-5; D is ambiguous. V lost 8 bases and J 1 base, leaving 11 bases between the germline ends. Germline CDR1 reads MNHGY; CDR2 reads SAAAGT. The CDR3 extends over 13 amino acids. CDR3 loop: CASGIGLQETQYF. The CDR3 nucleotides are TGTGCCAGCGGGATCGGGCTCCAAGAGACCCAGTACTTC.

Of note for this clonotype: A clone one base away is much larger, so this may be a read error. The rearrangement links TRBV25-1 to TRBJ1-5, with D unresolved. CDR3 length: 18 residues. Germline CDR1 MGHDK, CDR2 SYGVNS. Trimming took off 5 bases at V and 5 bases at J, with 25 bases between the two ends. CDR3 sequence: CASSIPQSGEPADQPQHF. The CDR3 region has the DNA TGTGCCAGCAGTATTCCTCAGTCGGGCGAGCCGGCGGATCAGCCCCAGCATTTT.

This clonotype has a handful of counts. V is TRBV20-1 and J is TRBJ2-1; 10 nucleotides agree with TRBD1. Germline CDR1 and CDR2: DFQATT and SNEGSKA (reference sequence). The CDR3 consists of 14 residues. After removal of 5 bases from V and 5 bases from J, the junction contained 6 bases not matched to a gene. The CDR3 region is CSAAGDRGNNEQFF. CDR3 DNA sequence: TGCAGTGCTGCGGGGGACAGGGGAAACAATGAGCAGTTCTTC.

The chain employs TRBV19 and TRBJ2-7, with D unresolved. Trimming removed 8 bases from V and 3 bases from J, with 14 bases in between. The germline V gene has CDR1 LNHDA and CDR2 SQIVND (reference sequence). The length of the CDR3 is 13 residues. CDR3 loop: CASGSRQIYEQYF. In DNA, the CDR3 is TGTGCCAGTGGATCTCGACAAATCTACGAGCAGTACTTC. The whole variable domain, filled in from reference TRBV19 and TRBJ2-7, reads DGGITQSPKYLFRKEGQNVTLSCEQNLNHDAMYWYRQDPGQGLRLIYYSQIVNDFQKGDIAEGYSVSREKKESFPLTVTSAQKNPTAFYLCASGSRQIYEQYFGPGTRLTVT.

This sequence joins TRBV20-1 and TRBJ2-5; D ambiguous. V was shortened by 5 bases and J by 5 bases, with 6 bases between the two germline ends. Per germline, CDR1 DFQATT and CDR2 SNEGSKA (reference sequence). This CDR3 has 10 residues. In DNA, the CDR3 is TGCAGTGCTTTGGGGGAGACCCAGTACTTC. Translating gives CSALGETQYF.

This chain joins TRBV11-2 and TRBJ1-1, with 7 bases aligning to TRBD1. Germline V gene lookup returns CDR1 SGHAT and CDR2 FQNNGV. The length of the CDR3 is 14 residues. V trimming: 5 bases; J trimming: 6 bases; junction bases outside the gene matches: 9. The CDR3 protein is CASSRAGRGSEAFF. Here the CDR3 DNA reads TGTGCCAGCAGCCGCGCGGGCAGGGGGTCTGAAGCTTTCTTT. The full variable domain, with the rest looked up from reference TRBV11-2 and TRBJ1-1, is EAGVAQSPRYKIIEKRQSVAFWCNPISGHATLYWYQQILGQGPKLLIQFQNNGVVDDSQLPKDRFSAERLKGVDSTLKIQPAKLEDSAVYLCASSRAGRGSEAFFGQGTRLTVV.

The V gene is TRBV6-2 or TRBV6-3, the J gene TRBJ1-1, with 7 positions matching TRBD1. CDR3 length: 14 amino acids. V shed 7 bases and J 3 bases; nucleotides not matched to a gene: 8. Germline V gene data show CDR1 as MNHEY and CDR2 as SVGEGT. In nucleotides, the CDR3 is TGTGCCAGCACTCCAGACAGGGCTGACACTGAAGCTTTCTTT. This encodes CASTPDRADTEAFF.

This clonotype was counted ten times or more. The CDR3 DNA is TGTGCCAGCAGCCAATCAATTTTACAGGGGCTATCCCTCACTGAAGCTTTCTTT. This gives the protein CASSQSILQGLSLTEAFF. The J gene is TRBJ1-1, the V gene TRBV4-2; TRBD1 agrees at 7 bases. Germline V gives CDR1 LGHNA, CDR2 YNFKEQ. Trimming removed 2 bases from V and 4 bases from J; junction bases left unmatched: 16. The CDR3 has 18 residues.

The chain joins TRBV3-1 to TRBJ2-5; D not certain. CDR3 length: 12 residues. Trimming cost V 2 bases and J 1 base, with 2 bases left between them. In germline, CDR1 is LGHDT, CDR2 YNNKEL (reference sequence). The CDR3 spells CASSQFQETQYF. The CDR3 bases are TGTGCCAGCAGCCAATTCCAAGAGACCCAGTACTTC.

This clonotype has just a few counts. The chain employs TRBV15 and TRBJ1-4; D is possibly TRBD1 (5 bases). The V and J ends lost 5 bases and 7 bases respectively, with 11 bases between them. From germline, CDR1 is LNHNV and CDR2 YYDKDF (reference sequence). The CDR3 is 13 amino acids. CDR3 DNA: TGTGCCACCAGCCCGGGGCCCGGTGAAAAACTGTTTTTT. This encodes CATSPGPGEKLFF. The full variable domain, in which reference TRBV15 and TRBJ1-4 provide the parts outside the CDR3, is DAMVIQNPRYQVTQFGKPVTLSCSQTLNHNVMYWYQQKSSQAPKLLFHYYDKDFNNEADTPDNFQSRRPNTSFCFLDIRSPGLGDTAMYLCATSPGPGEKLFFGSGTQLSVL.

The V call is TRBV3-1, the J call TRBJ2-5; perhaps TRBD2 as D (5 bases). The CDR3 has 14 amino acids. Germline CDR1 LGHDT, CDR2 YNNKEL (reference sequence). The V end lost 4 bases, the J end lost 4 bases, and 13 bases lay between the germline ends. The CDR3 spells CASSLRTYTETQYF. CDR3 in DNA: TGTGCCAGCAGCCTTCGGACTTATACAGAGACCCAGTACTTC.

This clonotype was detected a few times. The chain combines TRBV28 with TRBJ2-3; D possibly corresponds to TRBD2 (5 bases). The germline V gene has CDR1 MDHEN and CDR2 SYDVKM. This CDR3 contains 17 residues. V shed 6 bases and J shed 0 bases, with 19 bases lying between them. The CDR3 spells CASRPPERGISTDTQYF. DNA of the CDR3: TGTGCCAGCAGACCCCCGGAACGGGGAATTAGCACAGATACGCAGTATTTT.

At least ten counts were recorded for this clonotype. V and J are TRBV7-2 and TRBJ1-3; D perhaps matches TRBD1 (5 bases). The CDR3 totals 15 residues. Germline V gene data show CDR1 as SGHTA and CDR2 as FQGNSA. V lost 0 bases and J 1 base, leaving 7 bases between the germline ends. CDR3 residues: CASSLARGSGNTIYF. In nucleotides, the CDR3 is TGTGCCAGCAGCTTAGCGAGGGGTTCTGGAAACACCATATATTTT.

The chain has TRBV6-5 and TRBJ2-3; TRBD2 matches at 10 bases. Looked up from germline, CDR1 is MNHEY and CDR2 is SVGAGI. This CDR3 spans 14 amino acids. J was trimmed by 9 bases and V by 2 bases; bases with no gene match: 5. The CDR3 DNA reads as TGTGCCAGCAGTTACGCTAGCGGGGGCGGAACGCAGTATTTT. Residues: CASSYASGGGTQYF.

At least ten counts were recorded for this clonotype. The rearrangement uses TRBV7-9 and TRBJ2-1, with 8 nucleotides matching TRBD2. Unmatched junction bases numbered 10, after V lost 2 bases and J lost 7 bases. This CDR3 comprises 16 residues. CDR1 and CDR2 from the germline V gene are SEHNR and FQNEAQ (reference sequence). CDR3 sequence: CASSLNAGTRSNEQFF. The CDR3 DNA sequence: TGTGCCAGCAGCTTAAACGCCGGGACTAGGAGTAATGAGCAGTTCTTC. Full variable domain (remainder filled in from reference TRBV7-9 and TRBJ2-1): DTGVSQNPRHKITKRGQNVTFRCDPISEHNRLYWYRQTLGQGPEFLTYFQNEAQLEKSRLLSDRFSAERPKGSFSTLEIQRTEQGDSAMYLCASSLNAGTRSNEQFFGPGTRLTVL.

This clonotype occurred many times. The chain has TRBV4-1 and TRBJ2-5; 10 bases agree with TRBD2. The CDR3 has 17 residues. V shed 3 bases, J shed 0 bases, and the junction held 7 bases outside the gene matches. CDR1 and CDR2 from the germline V gene are MGHRA and YSYEKL. DNA of the CDR3: TGCGCCAGCAGCCATCCAGCGGGGGGGCTCTACCAAGAGACCCAGTACTTC. Translated: CASSHPAGGLYQETQYF.

This clonotype was counted between two and nine times. At one of its ends the junction is not consistent with the germline gene, which may arise from a read error. The rearrangement joins TRBV28 to TRBJ1-1; D call uncertain. This CDR3 is built from 11 residues. CDR1 and CDR2 (germline): MDHEN, SYDVKM. The CDR3 region has the DNA TGTGCCAGCAGTTTTGGGCCCTCAAGTTTTTTT. Amino acid sequence: CASSFGPSSFF. Based on the CDR3 plus reference TRBV28 and TRBJ1-1, the full variable domain is DVKVTQSSRYLVKRTGEKVFLECVQDMDHENMFWYRQDPGLGLRLIYFSYDVKMKEKGDIPEGYSVSREKKERFSLILESASTNQTSMYLCASSFGPSSFFGQGTRLTVV.

There are a few counts of this clonotype. The V gene is TRBV5-6, the J gene TRBJ2-1; 9 nucleotides match TRBD2. The CDR3 is 17 residues long. Germline loops: CDR1 SGHDT, CDR2 YYEEEE. J was trimmed by 5 bases and V by 0 bases; bases with no gene match: 9. The CDR3 reads CASSLVRLAAINNEQFF. DNA of the CDR3: TGTGCCAGCAGCTTGGTCCGACTAGCGGCGATCAACAATGAGCAGTTCTTC.

This clonotype was seen a handful of times. The chain links TRBV6-2 or TRBV6-3 to TRBJ1-1; maybe TRBD1 (5 bases). V lost 3 bases, J lost 2 bases, and 10 bases lay in between. This CDR3 has 14 amino acids. CDR1 and CDR2 from the germline V gene are MNHEY and SVGEGT. The CDR3 nucleotides are TGTGCCAGCAGTTATTCGCAGGGAAACACTGAAGCTTTCTTT. Translating it yields CASSYSQGNTEAFF.